These 17 T cell receptor beta chains were all obtained from the same sample, sequenced in a study of blood T cell repertoires in COVID-19. Produced via immunoSEQ multiplex PCR; TCRdb's table is partial and in-frame only. The sample has about 85,000 clones, approximately 90% seen once. The specimen sequenced was peripheral blood. These receptors were collected from a man in his 60s with acute or convalescent COVID-19.

J is TRBJ1-2 and V is TRBV3-1 (or the pseudogene TRBV3-2), with D possibly TRBD1 on 5 matching bases. This CDR3 has 13 amino acids. The germline V gene has CDR1 LGHDT and CDR2 YNNKEL (reference sequence). The V end lost 4 bases, the J end lost 4 bases, and 10 bases lay between the germline ends. The CDR3 protein is CASSRQGTYGYTF. CDR3 in DNA: TGTGCCAGCAGCCGCCAGGGAACCTATGGCTACACCTTC.

The chain employs TRBV5-4 and TRBJ2-1; D is unclear. This CDR3 comprises 18 residues. With 4 bases removed from V and 0 bases from J, the gap between germline ends came to 20 bases. The germline V gene encodes CDR1 SGHNT and CDR2 YYREEE (reference sequence). CDR3 sequence reads: CASSPDLRSSSSYNEQFF. DNA for the CDR3: TGTGCCAGCAGCCCCGATTTAAGGAGCAGCAGCTCCTACAATGAGCAGTTCTTC.

This clone was seen a few times. DNA of the CDR3: TGTGCCACAAGAACAGGGGAAGGACGTAATGAAAAACTGTTTTTT. As protein: CATRTGEGRNEKLFF. J is TRBJ1-4 and V is TRBV24-1; 7 nucleotides match TRBD1. CDR3 length equals 15 residues. V dropped 10 bases and J dropped 4; count of bases not matched to a gene: 11. Germline values: CDR1 KGHDR, CDR2 SFDVKD.

The chain employs TRBV7-6 and TRBJ2-5; no clear D gene. The V end lost 5 bases, the J end lost 5 bases, and 9 bases lay between the germline ends. CDR1 is SGHVS, CDR2 FNYEAQ, per germline. The CDR3 spans 12 residues. The CDR3 reads CASSPVGETQYF. The CDR3 bases are TGTGCCAGCAGCCCGGTCGGGGAGACCCAGTACTTC.

This clone was seen only once. The chain uses TRBV3-1 (or the pseudogene TRBV3-2) and TRBJ2-1, with D uncertain. From germline, CDR1 is LGHDT and CDR2 YNNKEL (reference sequence). V shed 4 bases and J shed 0 bases, with 16 bases lying between them. CDR3 length equals 17 residues. CDR3 sequence (DNA): TGTGCCAGCAGCCCCTCCCGCGCGAGGAGCTCCTACAATGAGCAGTTCTTC. This codes for CASSPSRARSSYNEQFF.

This sequence joins TRBV5-8 and TRBJ2-2; 8 bases are a match to TRBD1. The CDR3 length is 16 residues. The V gene's germline CDR1 is SGHTS and CDR2 YDEGEE. The V gene end was trimmed by 2 bases and the J gene end by 0 bases; junction bases not matched to a gene: 3. The CDR3 DNA follows: TGTGCCAGCAGCTTACCGGGACAGGCGAACACCGGGGAGCTGTTTTTT. It specifies CASSLPGQANTGELFF.

The chain has TRBV24-1 and TRBJ2-5, with D hard to call. The CDR3 sequence is 17 residues long. Trimming took off 0 bases at V and 5 bases at J, with 18 bases between the two ends. CDR1 is KGHDR, CDR2 SFDVKD, per germline. The CDR3 sequence: CATSDLARGSFKETQYF. CDR3 DNA: TGTGCCACCAGTGATTTGGCCCGCGGCTCATTCAAGGAGACCCAGTACTTC.

This rearrangement joins TRBV3-1 (or the pseudogene TRBV3-2) to TRBJ1-1, with a weak D call TRBD1 (6 bases). Trimming cost V 6 bases and J 2 bases, with 16 bases left between them. The germline V gene encodes CDR1 LGHDT and CDR2 YNNKEL (reference sequence). The CDR3 is made up of 15 amino acids. The CDR3 region has the DNA TGTGCCAGCAGACGGGGACAAAGGGGAAACACTGAAGCTTTCTTT. Residues: CASRRGQRGNTEAFF.

The V gene is TRBV30, the J gene TRBJ2-1; a possible D gene is TRBD2 (6 bases). The ends were cut back, 0 bases at V and 13 bases at J, with 13 bases in the middle. The CDR3 contains 12 residues. Germline CDR1 GTSNPN, CDR2 SVGIG (reference sequence). CDR3: CAWSVVGGSQFF. The CDR3 DNA reads as TGTGCCTGGAGTGTAGTGGGGGGAAGCCAGTTCTTC. Complete variable domain (other parts from reference TRBV30 and TRBJ2-1): SQTIHQWPATLVQPVGSPLSLECTVEGTSNPNLYWYRQAAGRGLQLLFYSVGIGQISSEVPQNLSASRPQDRQFILSSKKLLLSDSGFYLCAWSVVGGSQFFGPGTRLTVL.

The chain uses TRBV3-1 (or the pseudogene TRBV3-2) and TRBJ1-1; possibly TRBD1 for D (5 bases). The CDR3 length is 14 residues. Germline loops: CDR1 LGHDT, CDR2 YNNKEL (reference sequence). The germline V and J ends were trimmed by 1 base and 12 bases, with 18 bases remaining between them. CDR3 region: CASSQGHAGTTTFF. DNA for the CDR3: TGTGCCAGCAGCCAAGGTCATGCTGGGACTACGACTTTCTTT.

The V gene is TRBV19, the J gene TRBJ2-1; D ambiguous. V lost 4 bases, J lost 8 bases, and 9 bases lay in between. This CDR3 contains 12 residues. The germline CDR1 and CDR2 sequences are LNHDA and SQIVND (reference sequence). This CDR3 is CASSTTGYEQFF. CDR3 sequence (DNA): TGTGCCAGTAGTACGACCGGGTATGAGCAGTTCTTC.

The chain carries TRBV11-2 and TRBJ1-3; D is perhaps TRBD1 (6 bases). V shed 5 bases and J shed 0 bases, with 11 bases lying between them. CDR1 and CDR2 (germline): SGHAT, FQNNGV. The CDR3 spans 15 residues. The CDR3 sequence: CASSTIQGSGNTIYF. For the CDR3, the DNA is TGTGCCAGCAGCACGATACAGGGCTCTGGAAACACCATATATTTT.

In its sample, this clone was seen once. The rearrangement links TRBV5-6 to TRBJ2-5; 10 positions match TRBD2. This CDR3 spans 17 amino acids. In germline, CDR1 is SGHDT, CDR2 YYEEEE. The ends lost 2 bases at V and 2 bases at J; junction bases unmatched: 9. CDR3 coding DNA: TGTGCCAGCAGCTTCCGGGGGATGACTAGCGGGCAAGAGACCCAGTACTTC. Amino acid sequence: CASSFRGMTSGQETQYF. Supplemented by reference TRBV5-6 and TRBJ2-5, the full variable domain reads DAGVTQSPTHLIKTRGQQVTLRCSPKSGHDTVSWYQQALGQGPQFIFQYYEEEERQRGNFPDRFSGHQFPNYSSELNVNALLLGDSALYLCASSFRGMTSGQETQYFGPGTRLLVL.

The J gene is TRBJ1-1, the V gene TRBV7-2; a weak D match, TRBD1 (6 bases). From germline, CDR1 is SGHTA and CDR2 FQGNSA. The CDR3 is made up of 15 amino acids. Trimming removed 4 bases from V and 2 bases from J, with 14 bases in between. CDR3 coding DNA: TGTGCCAGCAGCTCGTACAACAGGGTTAACACTGAAGCTTTCTTT. Protein product: CASSSYNRVNTEAFF.

The sample holds a few counts of this clone. This chain joins TRBV27 and TRBJ1-6; perhaps TRBD1 as D (6 bases). The CDR3 extends over 14 amino acids. The germline V gene encodes CDR1 MNHEY and CDR2 SMNVEV (reference sequence). V was pared by 2 bases and J by 13 bases, with 15 bases between. In DNA form, the CDR3 reads TGTGCCAGCAGTTTAGGGCAGGGGACAATCCCCCTCCACTTT. Protein product: CASSLGQGTIPLHF.

This rearrangement joins TRBV7-6 to TRBJ2-1, with TRBD1 matching 8 bases. CDR1 SGHVS and CDR2 FNYEAQ come from the germline V gene. This CDR3 has 15 residues. V shed 5 bases and J 3 bases; nucleotides not matched to a gene: 6. CDR3 protein: CASSPSDRDYNEQFF. In nucleotides, the CDR3 is TGTGCCAGCAGCCCCTCGGACAGGGACTACAATGAGCAGTTCTTC. Filled out from reference TRBV7-6 and TRBJ2-1, the complete variable domain reads GAGVSQSPRYKVTKRGQDVALRCDPISGHVSLYWYRQALGQGPEFLTYFNYEAQQDKSGLPNDRFSAERPEGSISTLTIQRTEQRDSAMYRCASSPSDRDYNEQFFGPGTRLTVL.

CDR3 region: CASSLTGNTEAFF. The DNA of the CDR3 is TGTGCCAGCAGCTTAACAGGTAACACTGAAGCTTTCTTT. The rearrangement uses TRBV7-2 and TRBJ1-1; the D gene is possibly TRBD1 (5 bases). V lost 2 bases to trimming and J lost 2 bases, with 6 bases between them. This CDR3 is built from 13 residues. Germline V gene sequence: CDR1 SGHTA, CDR2 FQGNSA.